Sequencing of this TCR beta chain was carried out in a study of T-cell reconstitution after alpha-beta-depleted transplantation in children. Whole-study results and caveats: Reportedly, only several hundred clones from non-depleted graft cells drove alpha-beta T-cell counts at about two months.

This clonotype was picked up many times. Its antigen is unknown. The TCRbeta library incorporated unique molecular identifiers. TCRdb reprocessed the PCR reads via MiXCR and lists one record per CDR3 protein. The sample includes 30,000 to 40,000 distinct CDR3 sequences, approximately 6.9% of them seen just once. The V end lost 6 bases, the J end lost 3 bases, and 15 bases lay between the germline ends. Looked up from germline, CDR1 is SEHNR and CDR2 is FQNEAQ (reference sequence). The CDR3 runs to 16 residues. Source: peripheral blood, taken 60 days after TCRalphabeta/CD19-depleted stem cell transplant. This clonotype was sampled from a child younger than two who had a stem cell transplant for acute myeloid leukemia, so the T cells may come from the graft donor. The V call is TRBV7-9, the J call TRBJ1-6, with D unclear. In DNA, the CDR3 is TGTGCCAGCAGTCACGCGGCGCAGGTCTATAATTCACCCCTCCACTTT. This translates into CASSHAAQVYNSPLHF. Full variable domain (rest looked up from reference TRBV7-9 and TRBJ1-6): DTGVSQNPRHKITKRGQNVTFRCDPISEHNRLYWYRQTLGQGPEFLTYFQNEAQLEKSRLLSDRFSAERPKGSFSTLEIQRTEQGDSAMYLCASSHAAQVYNSPLHFGNGTRLTVT.